The entry that follows covers one TCR beta chain sequence. What it binds is unknown. All sequencing subjects had displayed CD8+CD57+ cell expansion on flow cytometry. Patients, without exception, had severe acquired aplastic anemia. This CDR3 region has 13 residues. CDR1 and CDR2 (germline): SGHVS, FQNEAQ. Trimming removed 2 bases at V and 9 bases at J, with 14 bases between. The data were taken from a study of CD8+CD57+ T cells in acquired aplastic anemia. Findings of the study overall: Researchers report that some 31 CD8+ CDR3 sequences appeared in both patients and controls.

TCR beta VDJ and CDR3 were profiled, and genomic DNA was the template. TCRdb analysed the reads with MiXCR anew, one entry per CDR3 protein. The sample carries under 200,000 distinct CDR3 sequences, roughly half recorded once. Input material: sorted CD4+, CD8+, or CD8+CD57+ T cells (not recorded which) from PBMCs. The chain joins TRBV7-8 to TRBJ2-7, with D hard to call. The TCR originated in a human donor with aplastic anemia. The CDR3 is CASSLNVETWQYF. CDR3 nucleotide sequence: TGTGCCAGCAGCTTAAATGTTGAGACCTGGCAGTACTTC.